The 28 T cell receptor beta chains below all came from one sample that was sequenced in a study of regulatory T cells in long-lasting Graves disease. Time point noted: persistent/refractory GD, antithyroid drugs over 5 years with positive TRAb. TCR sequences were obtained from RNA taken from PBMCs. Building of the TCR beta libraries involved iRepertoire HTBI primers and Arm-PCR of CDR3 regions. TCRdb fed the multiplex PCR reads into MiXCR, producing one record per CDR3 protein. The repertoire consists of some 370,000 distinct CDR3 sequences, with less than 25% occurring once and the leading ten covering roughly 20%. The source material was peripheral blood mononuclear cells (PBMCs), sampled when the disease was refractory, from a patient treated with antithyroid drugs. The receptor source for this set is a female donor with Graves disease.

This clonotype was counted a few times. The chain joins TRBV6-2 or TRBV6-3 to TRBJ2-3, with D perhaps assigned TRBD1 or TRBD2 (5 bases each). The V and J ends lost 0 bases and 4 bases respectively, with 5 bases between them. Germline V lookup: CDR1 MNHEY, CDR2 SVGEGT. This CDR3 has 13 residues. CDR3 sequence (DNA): TGTGCCAGCAGTTACTCGGGGGCAGATACGCAGTATTTT. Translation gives CASSYSGADTQYF.

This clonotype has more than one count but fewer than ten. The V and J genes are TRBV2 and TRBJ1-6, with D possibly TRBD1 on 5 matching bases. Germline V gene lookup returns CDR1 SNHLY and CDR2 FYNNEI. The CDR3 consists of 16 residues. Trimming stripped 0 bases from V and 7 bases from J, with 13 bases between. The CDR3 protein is CASSEAGPGRNSPLHF. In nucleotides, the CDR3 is TGTGCCAGCAGTGAAGCTGGGCCAGGGAGGAATTCACCCCTCCACTTT.

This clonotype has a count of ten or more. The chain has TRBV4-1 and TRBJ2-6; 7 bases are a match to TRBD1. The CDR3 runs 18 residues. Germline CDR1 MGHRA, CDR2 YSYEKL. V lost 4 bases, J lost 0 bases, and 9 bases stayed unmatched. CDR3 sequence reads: CASSLRQGLTSGANVLTF. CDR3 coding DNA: TGCGCCAGCAGCCTACGACAGGGATTAACCTCTGGGGCCAACGTCCTGACTTTC.

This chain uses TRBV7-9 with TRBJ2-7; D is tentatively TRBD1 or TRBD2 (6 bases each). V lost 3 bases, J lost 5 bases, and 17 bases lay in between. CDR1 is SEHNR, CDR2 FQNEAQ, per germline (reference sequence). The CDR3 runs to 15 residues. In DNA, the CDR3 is TGTGCCAGCAGCTTCTCCGCCGGGGGCAACCACGAGCAGTACTTC. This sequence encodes CASSFSAGGNHEQYF.

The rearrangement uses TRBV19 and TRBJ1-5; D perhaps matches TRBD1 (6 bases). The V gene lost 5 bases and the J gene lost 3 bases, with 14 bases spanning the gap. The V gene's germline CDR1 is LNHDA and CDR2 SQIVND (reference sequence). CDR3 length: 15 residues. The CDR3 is CASSLGGPTNQPQHF. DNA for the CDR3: TGTGCCAGTAGTCTCGGGGGGCCTACCAATCAGCCCCAGCATTTT.

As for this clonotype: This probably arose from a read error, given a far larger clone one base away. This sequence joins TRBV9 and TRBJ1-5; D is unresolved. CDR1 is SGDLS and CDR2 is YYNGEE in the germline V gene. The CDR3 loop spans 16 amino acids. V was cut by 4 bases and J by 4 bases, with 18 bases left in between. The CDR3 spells CASSREGPQVNQPQHF. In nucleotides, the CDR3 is TGTGCCAGCAGCCGAGAGGGTCCGCAAGTAAATCAGCCCCAGCATTTT.

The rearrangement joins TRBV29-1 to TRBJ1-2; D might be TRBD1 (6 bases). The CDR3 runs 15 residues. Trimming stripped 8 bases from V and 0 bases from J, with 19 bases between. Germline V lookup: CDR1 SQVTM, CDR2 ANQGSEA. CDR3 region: CSSGGGGRTNYGYTF. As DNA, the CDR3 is TGCAGCTCAGGTGGGGGCGGAAGGACTAACTATGGCTACACCTTC.

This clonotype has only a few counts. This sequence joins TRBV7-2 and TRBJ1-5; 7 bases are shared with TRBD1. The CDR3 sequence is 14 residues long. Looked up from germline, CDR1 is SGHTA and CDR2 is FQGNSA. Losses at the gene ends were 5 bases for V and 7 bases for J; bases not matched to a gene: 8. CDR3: CASSRRQGGQPQHF. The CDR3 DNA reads TGTGCCAGCAGCCGCAGACAGGGAGGACAGCCCCAGCATTTT.

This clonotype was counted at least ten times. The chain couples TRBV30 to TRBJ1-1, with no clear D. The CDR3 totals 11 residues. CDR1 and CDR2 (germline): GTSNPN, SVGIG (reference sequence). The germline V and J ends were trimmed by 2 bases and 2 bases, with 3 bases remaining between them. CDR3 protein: CAWSYNTEAFF. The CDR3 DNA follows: TGTGCCTGGAGTTATAACACTGAAGCTTTCTTT.

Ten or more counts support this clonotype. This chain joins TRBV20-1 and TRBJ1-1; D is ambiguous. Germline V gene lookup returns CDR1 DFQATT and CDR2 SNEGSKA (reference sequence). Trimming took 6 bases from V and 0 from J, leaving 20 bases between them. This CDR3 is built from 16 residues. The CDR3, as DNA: TGCAGTGCCGTAATTGGCGGCACCATGATGAACACTGAAGCTTTCTTT. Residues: CSAVIGGTMMNTEAFF.

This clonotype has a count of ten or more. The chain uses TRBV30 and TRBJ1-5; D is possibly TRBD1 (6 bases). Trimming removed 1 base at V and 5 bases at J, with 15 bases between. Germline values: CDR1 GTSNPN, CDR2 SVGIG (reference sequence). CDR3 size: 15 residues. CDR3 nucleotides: TGTGCCTGGAGTGGCATGGGGGACAAGGATCAGCCCCAGCATTTT. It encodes CAWSGMGDKDQPQHF.

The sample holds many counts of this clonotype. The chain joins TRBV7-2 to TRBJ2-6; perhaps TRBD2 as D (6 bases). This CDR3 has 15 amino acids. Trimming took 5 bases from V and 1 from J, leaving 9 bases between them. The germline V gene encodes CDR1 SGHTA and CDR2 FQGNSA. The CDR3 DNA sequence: TGTGCCAGCAGCATGGGGGGATCTGGGGCCAACGTCCTGACTTTC. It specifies CASSMGGSGANVLTF.

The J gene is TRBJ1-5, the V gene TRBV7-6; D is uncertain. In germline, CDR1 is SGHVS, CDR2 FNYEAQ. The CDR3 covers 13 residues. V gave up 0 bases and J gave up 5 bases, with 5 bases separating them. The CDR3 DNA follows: TGTGCCAGCAGCTTAGCGGAGGATCAGCCCCAGCATTTT. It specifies CASSLAEDQPQHF.

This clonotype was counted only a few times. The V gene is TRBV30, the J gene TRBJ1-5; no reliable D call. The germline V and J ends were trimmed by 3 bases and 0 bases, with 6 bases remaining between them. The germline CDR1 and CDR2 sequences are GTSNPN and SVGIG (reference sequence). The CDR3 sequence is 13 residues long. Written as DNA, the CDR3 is TGTGCCTGGAGGCGCAGTAGCAATCAGCCCCAGCATTTT. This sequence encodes CAWRRSSNQPQHF.

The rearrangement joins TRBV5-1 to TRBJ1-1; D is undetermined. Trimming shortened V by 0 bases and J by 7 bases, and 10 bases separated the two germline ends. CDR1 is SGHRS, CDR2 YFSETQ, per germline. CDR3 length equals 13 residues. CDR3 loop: CASSLARPVEAFF. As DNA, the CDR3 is TGCGCCAGCAGCTTGGCCAGGCCAGTTGAAGCTTTCTTT.

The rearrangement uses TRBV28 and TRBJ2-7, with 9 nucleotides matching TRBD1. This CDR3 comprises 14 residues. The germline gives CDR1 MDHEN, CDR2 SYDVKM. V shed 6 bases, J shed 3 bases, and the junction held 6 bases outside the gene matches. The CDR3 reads CASSQGTGNYEQYF. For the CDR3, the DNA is TGTGCCAGCAGCCAGGGGACAGGGAACTACGAGCAGTACTTC.

CDR3 DNA: TGTGCCTGGAGGATCGCCGGGGAGCTGTTTTTT. It codes for CAWRIAGELFF. V usage is TRBV30 and J usage is TRBJ2-2; D ambiguous. CDR1 is GTSNPN, CDR2 SVGIG, per germline (reference sequence). Trimming stripped 3 bases from V and 6 bases from J, with 5 bases between. The CDR3 is 11 amino acids.

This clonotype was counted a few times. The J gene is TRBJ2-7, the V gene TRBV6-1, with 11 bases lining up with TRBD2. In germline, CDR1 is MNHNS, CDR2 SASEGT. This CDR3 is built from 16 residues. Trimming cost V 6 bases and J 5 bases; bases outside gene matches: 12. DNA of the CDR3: TGTGCCAGCAGGTCACTAGCGGGAGCGGGCTCTCACGAGCAGTACTTC. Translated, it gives CASRSLAGAGSHEQYF.

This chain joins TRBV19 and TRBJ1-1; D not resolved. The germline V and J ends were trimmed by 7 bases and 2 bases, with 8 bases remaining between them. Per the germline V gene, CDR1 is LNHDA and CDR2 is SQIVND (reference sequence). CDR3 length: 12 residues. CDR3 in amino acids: CASIWGNTEAFF. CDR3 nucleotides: TGTGCCAGTATTTGGGGAAACACTGAAGCTTTCTTT. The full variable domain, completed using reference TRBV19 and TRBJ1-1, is DGGITQSPKYLFRKEGQNVTLSCEQNLNHDAMYWYRQDPGQGLRLIYYSQIVNDFQKGDIAEGYSVSREKKESFPLTVTSAQKNPTAFYLCASIWGNTEAFFGQGTRLTVV.

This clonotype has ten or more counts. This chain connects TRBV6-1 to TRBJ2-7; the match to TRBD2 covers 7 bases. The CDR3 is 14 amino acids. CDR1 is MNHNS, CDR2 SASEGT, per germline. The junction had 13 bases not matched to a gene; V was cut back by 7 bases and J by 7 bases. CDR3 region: CASTPSGTIGEQYF. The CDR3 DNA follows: TGTGCCAGCACGCCTAGCGGTACCATCGGGGAGCAGTACTTC.

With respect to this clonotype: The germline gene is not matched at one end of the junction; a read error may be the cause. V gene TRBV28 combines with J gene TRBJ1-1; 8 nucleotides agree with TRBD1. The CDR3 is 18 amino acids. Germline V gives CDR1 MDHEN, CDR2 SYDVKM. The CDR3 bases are TGTGCCGGCAGTTTAGTTCCCGGACAGGGTTTCATGAACACTGAAGCTTTCTTT. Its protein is CAGSLVPGQGFMNTEAFF.

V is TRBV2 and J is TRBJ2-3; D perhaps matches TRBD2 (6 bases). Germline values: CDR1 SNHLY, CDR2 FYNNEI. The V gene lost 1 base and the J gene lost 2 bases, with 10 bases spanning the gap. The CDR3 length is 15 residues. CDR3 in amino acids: CASSEEGLHTDTQYF. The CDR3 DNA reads TGTGCCAGCAGTGAAGAGGGACTCCACACAGATACGCAGTATTTT.

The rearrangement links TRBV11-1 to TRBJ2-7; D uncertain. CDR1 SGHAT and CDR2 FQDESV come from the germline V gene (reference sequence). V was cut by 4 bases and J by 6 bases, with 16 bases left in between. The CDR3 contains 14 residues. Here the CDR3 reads CASSSMGLRAEQYF. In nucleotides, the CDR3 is TGTGCCAGCAGCTCCATGGGCCTTCGAGCCGAGCAGTACTTC.

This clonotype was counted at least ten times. CDR3: CAISEQGYEQYF. The DNA for the CDR3 is TGTGCCATCAGTGAACAGGGCTACGAGCAGTACTTC. J is TRBJ2-7 and V is TRBV10-3; perhaps TRBD1 as D (6 bases). The CDR3 spans 12 residues. CDR1 is ENHRY and CDR2 is SYGVKD in the germline V gene. The V end was cut by 3 bases, the J end by 3 bases, with 6 bases between.

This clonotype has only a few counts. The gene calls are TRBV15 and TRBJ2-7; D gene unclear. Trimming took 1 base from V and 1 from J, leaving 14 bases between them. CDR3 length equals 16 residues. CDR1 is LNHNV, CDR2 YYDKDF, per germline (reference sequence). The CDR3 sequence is CATSRVDLVVSYEQYF. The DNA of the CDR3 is TGTGCCACCAGCAGAGTCGACCTCGTGGTGTCCTACGAGCAGTACTTC. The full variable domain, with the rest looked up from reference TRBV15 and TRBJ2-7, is DAMVIQNPRYQVTQFGKPVTLSCSQTLNHNVMYWYQQKSSQAPKLLFHYYDKDFNNEADTPDNFQSRRPNTSFCFLDIRSPGLGDTAMYLCATSRVDLVVSYEQYFGPGTRLTVT.

In DNA, the CDR3 is TGCGCCAGCAGGCAAGAATCGGGCAGGGACTATGGCTACACCTTC. This sequence encodes CASRQESGRDYGYTF. V and J are TRBV5-1 and TRBJ1-2, with D possibly being TRBD1 (5 bases). Trimming left V 5 bases short and J 3 bases short, with 17 bases between. The CDR3 sequence is 15 residues long. Germline V CDR1 and CDR2: SGHRS, YFSETQ.

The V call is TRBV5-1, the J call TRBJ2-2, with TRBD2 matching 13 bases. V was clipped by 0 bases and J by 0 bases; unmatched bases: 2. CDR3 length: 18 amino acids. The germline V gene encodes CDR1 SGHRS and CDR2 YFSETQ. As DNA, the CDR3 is TGCGCCAGCAGCTTGGGGACTAGCGGGAGCTCGAACACCGGGGAGCTGTTTTTT. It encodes CASSLGTSGSSNTGELFF.

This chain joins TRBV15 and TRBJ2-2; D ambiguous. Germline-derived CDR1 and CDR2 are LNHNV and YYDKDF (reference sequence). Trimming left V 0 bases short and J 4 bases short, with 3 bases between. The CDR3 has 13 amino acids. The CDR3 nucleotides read TGTGCCACCAGCAGAGATCTCACCGGGGAGCTGTTTTTT. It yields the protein CATSRDLTGELFF.